What follows describes a single T cell receptor beta chain. Generated by immunoSEQ multiplex PCR, the TCRdb table keeps only in-frame clones and is missing some. The data show approximately 4,900 clones, approximately 84% seen once. The germline V gene encodes CDR1 SGHAT and CDR2 FQNNGV. The V end lost 1 base, the J end lost 6 bases, and 10 bases lay between the germline ends. The CDR3 length is 14 residues. This sample stems from a study of blood T cell dynamics during melanoma immunotherapy. Noted time point: pre-treatment baseline. The V gene is TRBV11-2, the J gene TRBJ1-5; the D is unclear. The sample here was blood, taken from a patient treated with checkpoint blockade. This sequence was found in a human donor with melanoma. The CDR3 sequence: CASSLAREGQPQHF. The DNA for the CDR3 is TGTGCCAGCAGCTTAGCTAGGGAGGGTCAGCCCCAGCATTTT.